Each of the 17 T cell receptor beta chains below was sequenced from the same sample in a study of blood T cell repertoires in COVID-19. Sequenced by immunoSEQ multiplex PCR; TCRdb stores in-frame clones only, minus some. Of some 95,000 clones listed, approximately 89% are singletons. Sequenced material: peripheral blood. Source of these receptors: a human donor with active COVID-19. The donor label of this sample is uncertain.

This clone was recorded once. The rearrangement links TRBV7-2 to TRBJ2-5, with D maybe TRBD1 (7 bases). Per germline, CDR1 SGHTA and CDR2 FQGNSA. V shed 5 bases and J shed 8 bases, with 24 bases lying between them. This CDR3 region has 16 residues. The CDR3 DNA reads as TGTGCCAGCAGCCCGTTTATGGGGGGACAGTCGGAAACCCAGTACTTC. Amino acids: CASSPFMGGQSETQYF. The full variable domain, in which reference TRBV7-2 and TRBJ2-5 provide the parts outside the CDR3, is GAGVSQSPSNKVTEKGKDVELRCDPISGHTALYWYRQSLGQGLEFLIYFQGNSAPDKSGLPSDRFSAERTGGSVSTLTIQRTQQEDSAVYLCASSPFMGGQSETQYFGPGTRLLVL.

The chain carries TRBV4-2 and TRBJ2-1, with 8 bases fitting TRBD1. Germline V gene data show CDR1 as LGHNA and CDR2 as YNFKEQ. J lost 5 bases, V lost 2 bases, and 11 bases had no gene match. This CDR3 spans 17 amino acids. CDR3 DNA sequence: TGTGCCAGCAGCCAATTTCAGGGGGCCCAAGTGGACAATGAGCAGTTCTTC. As protein: CASSQFQGAQVDNEQFF.

As concerns this clone: The sample has other DNA sequences that encode this CDR3 too. The rearrangement uses TRBV27 and TRBJ2-3; 11 bases map to TRBD1. The CDR3 has 17 residues. The ends lost 5 bases at V and 1 base at J; junction bases unmatched: 8. Germline V lookup: CDR1 MNHEY, CDR2 SMNVEV (reference sequence). The CDR3 sequence: CASSPSEGQGGTDTQYF. The DNA for the CDR3 is TGTGCCAGCAGTCCATCCGAGGGACAGGGGGGCACAGATACGCAGTATTTT.

This chain's CDR3 is CASSSTFASGNTIYF. The CDR3 DNA is TGTGCCAGCAGCTCCACATTCGCCTCTGGAAACACCATATATTTT. This chain links TRBV7-2 with TRBJ1-3; D is undetermined. V lost 4 bases to trimming and J lost 0 bases, with 10 bases between them. The CDR3 consists of 15 residues. Per germline, CDR1 SGHTA and CDR2 FQGNSA.

V is TRBV28 and J is TRBJ2-7, with 9 bases fitting TRBD1. Germline V gives CDR1 MDHEN, CDR2 SYDVKM. This CDR3 contains 16 residues. Trimming took 5 bases from V and 5 from J; bases not matched to a gene: 13. CDR3 sequence: CASSPPRTGATDEQYF. Written as DNA, the CDR3 is TGTGCCAGCAGTCCGCCCCGGACAGGGGCAACGGACGAGCAGTACTTC.

The genes are TRBV3-1 (or the pseudogene TRBV3-2) and TRBJ2-2; TRBD2 matches 7 bases. The ends lost 3 bases at V and 5 bases at J; junction bases unmatched: 3. This CDR3 is 14 amino acids long. Per germline, CDR1 LGHDT and CDR2 YNNKEL (reference sequence). The DNA of the CDR3 is TGTGCCAGCAGCCAGCAGCGGGGAACCGGGGAGCTGTTTTTT. Translated, it gives CASSQQRGTGELFF.

The V and J genes are TRBV7-2 and TRBJ2-5; tentative D call: TRBD2 (7 bases). V lost 9 bases to trimming and J lost 1 base, with 15 bases between them. The germline V gene encodes CDR1 SGHTA and CDR2 FQGNSA. This CDR3 contains 14 residues. CDR3 coding DNA: TGTGCCAGTTTTTACGGGGGGCCCCAAGAGACCCAGTACTTC. This encodes CASFYGGPQETQYF.

The gene calls are TRBV5-1 and TRBJ1-1, with D possibly TRBD1 on 6 matching bases. CDR1 and CDR2 (germline): SGHRS, YFSETQ. This CDR3 spans 14 amino acids. V lost 0 bases to trimming and J lost 2 bases, with 8 bases between them. CDR3 in DNA: TGCGCCAGCAGCTTGGCAGGGGACAACACTGAAGCTTTCTTT. It translates to CASSLAGDNTEAFF. Combining the CDR3 with reference TRBV5-1 and TRBJ1-1 gives the whole variable domain KAGVTQTPRYLIKTRGQQVTLSCSPISGHRSVSWYQQTPGQGLQFLFEYFSETQRNKGNFPGRFSGRQFSNSRSEMNVSTLELGDSALYLCASSLAGDNTEAFFGQGTRLTVV.

The gene calls are TRBV11-2 and TRBJ2-7, with D uncertain. Trimming stripped 2 bases from V and 4 bases from J, with 3 bases between. Germline V gene lookup returns CDR1 SGHAT and CDR2 FQNNGV. The CDR3 has 11 residues. The CDR3 region is CASSLTYEQYF. The CDR3 DNA follows: TGTGCCAGCAGCTTAACTTACGAGCAGTACTTC.

The chain carries TRBV6-5 and TRBJ1-2, with 9 bases lining up with TRBD1. The CDR3 loop spans 12 amino acids. Per germline, CDR1 MNHEY and CDR2 SVGAGI. V shed 5 bases, J shed 7 bases, and the junction held 2 bases outside the gene matches. CDR3 coding DNA: TGTGCCAGCAGTAGGACAGGGGTTGGCTACACCTTC. Translation gives CASSRTGVGYTF.

CDR3 region: CSAGSGQPQHF. The CDR3, as DNA: TGCAGCGCAGGATCGGGACAGCCCCAGCATTTT. The rearrangement uses TRBV29-1 and TRBJ1-5; D unclear. The CDR3 spans 11 residues. With 7 bases removed from V and 7 bases from J, the gap between germline ends came to 11 bases. Per germline, CDR1 SQVTM and CDR2 ANQGSEA. Together with reference TRBV29-1 and TRBJ1-5, the CDR3 gives the full variable domain: SAVISQKPSRDICQRGTSLTIQCQVDSQVTMMFWYRQQPGQSLTLIATANQGSEATYESGFVIDKFPISRPNLTFSTLTVSNMSPEDSSIYLCSAGSGQPQHFGDGTRLSIL.

V usage is TRBV28 and J usage is TRBJ2-5; D is possibly TRBD1 (6 bases). Germline CDR1 reads MDHEN; CDR2 reads SYDVKM. V shed 7 bases and J shed 3 bases, with 21 bases lying between them. The CDR3 covers 16 residues. CDR3: CASTHGGTGMEETQYF. In nucleotides, the CDR3 is TGTGCCAGCACCCATGGGGGAACAGGGATGGAAGAGACCCAGTACTTC.

The chain recombines TRBV7-8 with TRBJ2-6; 11 nucleotides agree with TRBD1. J gave up 3 bases and V 3 bases, and 10 bases lay outside the gene matches. CDR1 is SGHVS, CDR2 FQNEAQ, per germline. This CDR3 comprises 19 residues. The CDR3 coding sequence is TGTGCCAGCAGCTTGATCGTGGGGGACAGGGGGTTTGGGGCCAACGTCCTGACTTTC. It translates to CASSLIVGDRGFGANVLTF.

This clone came up a few times. The chain carries TRBV25-1 and TRBJ2-5, with TRBD2 as a possible D gene (6 bases). Trimming took 4 bases from V and 7 from J, leaving 16 bases between them. Germline-derived CDR1 and CDR2 are MGHDK and SYGVNS. The CDR3 has 14 amino acids. For the CDR3, the DNA is TGTGCCAGCAGTGTCTACACGGAGGGCGCGACCCAGTACTTC. Encoded protein: CASSVYTEGATQYF.

The rearrangement uses TRBV6-5 and TRBJ2-3; D is perhaps TRBD1 (5 bases). Trimming removed 5 bases from V and 2 bases from J, with 14 bases in between. From germline, CDR1 is MNHEY and CDR2 SVGAGI. This CDR3 is 15 amino acids long. The CDR3 DNA reads as TGTGCCAGCAGTCCTGACAGCTTTTTCACAGATACGCAGTATTTT. Translating gives CASSPDSFFTDTQYF.

The rearrangement uses TRBV5-1 and TRBJ2-1; TRBD1 matches 10 bases. Germline V gene data show CDR1 as SGHRS and CDR2 as YFSETQ. This CDR3 is 15 amino acids long. The trim removed 0 bases at V and 8 bases at J, leaving 5 bases unmatched. This CDR3 is CASSLAGTGEYEQFF. CDR3 sequence (DNA): TGCGCCAGCAGCTTGGCAGGGACAGGGGAGTATGAGCAGTTCTTC.

V gene TRBV5-4 combines with J gene TRBJ2-1; TRBD1 might be the D (6 bases). This CDR3 is 15 amino acids long. V dropped 3 bases and J dropped 7 bases, with 17 bases sitting between them. Per germline, CDR1 SGHNT and CDR2 YYREEE (reference sequence). CDR3 residues: CASSSLGLGGNEQFF. In DNA, the CDR3 is TGTGCCAGCAGCTCCCTCGGGCTAGGGGGAAATGAGCAGTTCTTC.